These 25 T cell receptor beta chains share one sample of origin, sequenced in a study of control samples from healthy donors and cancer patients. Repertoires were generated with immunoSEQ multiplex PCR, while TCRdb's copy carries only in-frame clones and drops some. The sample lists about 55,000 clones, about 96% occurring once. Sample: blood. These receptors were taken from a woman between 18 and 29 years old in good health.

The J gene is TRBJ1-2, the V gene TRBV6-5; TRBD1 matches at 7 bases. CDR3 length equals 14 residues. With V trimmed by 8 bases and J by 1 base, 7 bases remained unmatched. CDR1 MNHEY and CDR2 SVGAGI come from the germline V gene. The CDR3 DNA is TGTGCCAGCTCGAGGCAGGGGGATAACTATGGCTACACCTTC. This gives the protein CASSRQGDNYGYTF.

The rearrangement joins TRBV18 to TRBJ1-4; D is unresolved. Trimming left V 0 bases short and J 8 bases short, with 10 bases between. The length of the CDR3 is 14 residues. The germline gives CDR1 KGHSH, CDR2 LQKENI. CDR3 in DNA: TGTGCCAGCTCACCACCGACCCAGGTAGAAAAACTGTTTTTT. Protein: CASSPPTQVEKLFF.

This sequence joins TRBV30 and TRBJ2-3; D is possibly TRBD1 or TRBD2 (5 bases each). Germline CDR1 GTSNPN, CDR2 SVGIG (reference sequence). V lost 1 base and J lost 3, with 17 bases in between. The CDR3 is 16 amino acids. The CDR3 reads CAWSAGLGPMTDTQYF. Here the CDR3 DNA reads TGTGCCTGGAGTGCTGGATTGGGACCGATGACAGATACGCAGTATTTT.

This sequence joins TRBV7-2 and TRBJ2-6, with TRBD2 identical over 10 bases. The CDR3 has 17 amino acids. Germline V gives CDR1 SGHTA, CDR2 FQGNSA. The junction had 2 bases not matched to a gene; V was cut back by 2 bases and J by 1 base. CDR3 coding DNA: TGTGCCAGCAGCTTACTAGCGGGGGTTTCTGGGGCCAACGTCCTGACTTTC. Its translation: CASSLLAGVSGANVLTF.

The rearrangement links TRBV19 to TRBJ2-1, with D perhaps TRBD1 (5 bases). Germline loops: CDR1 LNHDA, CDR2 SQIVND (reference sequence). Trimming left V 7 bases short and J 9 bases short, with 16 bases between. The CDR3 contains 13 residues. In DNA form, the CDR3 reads TGTGCCAGTACGAACAGTACAAGGGGTGAGCAGTTCTTC. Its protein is CASTNSTRGEQFF.

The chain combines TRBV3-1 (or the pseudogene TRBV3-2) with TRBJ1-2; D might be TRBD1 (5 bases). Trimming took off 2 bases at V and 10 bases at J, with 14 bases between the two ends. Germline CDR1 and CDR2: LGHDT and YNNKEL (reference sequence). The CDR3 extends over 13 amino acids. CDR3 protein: CASSQSDRSTYTF. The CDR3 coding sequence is TGTGCCAGCAGCCAATCCGACAGATCGACCTACACCTTC.

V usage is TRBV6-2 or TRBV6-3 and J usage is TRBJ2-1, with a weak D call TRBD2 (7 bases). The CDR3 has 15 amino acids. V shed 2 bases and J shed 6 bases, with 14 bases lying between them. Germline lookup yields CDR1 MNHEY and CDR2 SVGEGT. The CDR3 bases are TGTGCCAGCAGTTACCGGGGGGCTGGGGGCAATGAGCAGTTCTTC. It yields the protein CASSYRGAGGNEQFF.

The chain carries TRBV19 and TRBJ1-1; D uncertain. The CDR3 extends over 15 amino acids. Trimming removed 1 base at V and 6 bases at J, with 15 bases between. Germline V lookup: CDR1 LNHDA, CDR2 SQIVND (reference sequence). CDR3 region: CASSIGSRGIAEAFF. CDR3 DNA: TGTGCCAGTAGTATAGGGTCCCGAGGAATCGCTGAAGCTTTCTTT.

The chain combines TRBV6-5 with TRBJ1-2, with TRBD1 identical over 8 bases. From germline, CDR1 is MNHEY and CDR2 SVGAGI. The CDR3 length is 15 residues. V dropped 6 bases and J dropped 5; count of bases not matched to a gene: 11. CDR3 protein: CASRDTGQGRYGYTF. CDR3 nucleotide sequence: TGTGCCAGCAGAGACACTGGACAGGGAAGGTATGGCTACACCTTC.

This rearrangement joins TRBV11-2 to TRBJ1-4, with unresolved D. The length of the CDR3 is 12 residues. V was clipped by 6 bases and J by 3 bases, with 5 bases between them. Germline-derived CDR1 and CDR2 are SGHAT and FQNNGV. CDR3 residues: CASRAPNEKLFF. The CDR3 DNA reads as TGTGCCAGCAGGGCCCCTAATGAAAAACTGTTTTTT.

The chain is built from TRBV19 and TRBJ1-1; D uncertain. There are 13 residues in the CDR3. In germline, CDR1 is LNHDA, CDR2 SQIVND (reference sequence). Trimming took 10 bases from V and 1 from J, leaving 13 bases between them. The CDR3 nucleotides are TGTGCCACTAAGCAGCGGGAGAACACTGAAGCTTTCTTT. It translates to CATKQRENTEAFF.

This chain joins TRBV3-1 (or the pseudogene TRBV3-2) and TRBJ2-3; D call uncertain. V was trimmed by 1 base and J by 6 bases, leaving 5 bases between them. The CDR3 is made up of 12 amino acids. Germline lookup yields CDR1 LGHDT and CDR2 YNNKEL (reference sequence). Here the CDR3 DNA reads TGTGCCAGCAGCCAAGCCAGGGATACGCAGTATTTT. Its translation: CASSQARDTQYF.

DNA for the CDR3: TGTGCCAGCAGCTTGAGAATAGCGGGGATCGGAGAGACCCAGTACTTC. Amino acid sequence: CASSLRIAGIGETQYF. V is TRBV5-6 and J is TRBJ2-5, with 8 bases lining up with TRBD2. V gave up 1 base and J gave up 4 bases; unmatched junction bases: 9. Germline V gene lookup returns CDR1 SGHDT and CDR2 YYEEEE. This CDR3 spans 16 amino acids. The variable domain in full, completed from reference TRBV5-6 and TRBJ2-5, reads DAGVTQSPTHLIKTRGQQVTLRCSPKSGHDTVSWYQQALGQGPQFIFQYYEEEERQRGNFPDRFSGHQFPNYSSELNVNALLLGDSALYLCASSLRIAGIGETQYFGPGTRLLVL.

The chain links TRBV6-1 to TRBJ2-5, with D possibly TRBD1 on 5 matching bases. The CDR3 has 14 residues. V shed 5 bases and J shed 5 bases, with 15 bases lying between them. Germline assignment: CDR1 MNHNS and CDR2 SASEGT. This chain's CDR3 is CASSPRAPGETQYF. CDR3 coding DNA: TGTGCCAGCAGTCCCCGGGCCCCAGGGGAGACCCAGTACTTC.

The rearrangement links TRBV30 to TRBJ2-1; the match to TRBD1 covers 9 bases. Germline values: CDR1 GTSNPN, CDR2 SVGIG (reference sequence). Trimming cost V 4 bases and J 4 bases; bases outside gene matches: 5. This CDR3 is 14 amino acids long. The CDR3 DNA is TGTGCCTGGACGGACAGGGGTCCATACAATGAGCAGTTCTTC. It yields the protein CAWTDRGPYNEQFF.

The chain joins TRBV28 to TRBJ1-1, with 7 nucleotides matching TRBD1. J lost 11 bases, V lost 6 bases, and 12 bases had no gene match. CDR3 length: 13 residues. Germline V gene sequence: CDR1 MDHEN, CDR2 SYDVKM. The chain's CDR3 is CASRTGTAHMAFF. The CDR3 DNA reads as TGTGCCAGCAGAACCGGGACAGCTCACATGGCTTTCTTT.

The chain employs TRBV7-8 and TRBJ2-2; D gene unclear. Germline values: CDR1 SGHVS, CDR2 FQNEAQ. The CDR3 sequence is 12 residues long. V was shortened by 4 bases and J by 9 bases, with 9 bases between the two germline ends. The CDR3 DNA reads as TGTGCCAGCAGCTCCATCCGTCGGGAGCTGTTTTTT. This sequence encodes CASSSIRRELFF.

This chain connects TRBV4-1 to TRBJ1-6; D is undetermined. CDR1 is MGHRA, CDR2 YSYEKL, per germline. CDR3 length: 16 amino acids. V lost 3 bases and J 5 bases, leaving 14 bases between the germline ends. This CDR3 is CASSHADQFNNSPLHF. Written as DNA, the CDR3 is TGCGCCAGCAGCCATGCGGACCAATTTAATAATTCACCCCTCCACTTT.

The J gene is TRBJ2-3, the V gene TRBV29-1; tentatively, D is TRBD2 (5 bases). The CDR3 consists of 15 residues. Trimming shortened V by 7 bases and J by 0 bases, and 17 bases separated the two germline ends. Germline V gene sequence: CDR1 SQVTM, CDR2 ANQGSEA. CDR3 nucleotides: TGCAGCGCCTCCGGGGAACCGGCTAGCACAGATACGCAGTATTTT. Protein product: CSASGEPASTDTQYF.

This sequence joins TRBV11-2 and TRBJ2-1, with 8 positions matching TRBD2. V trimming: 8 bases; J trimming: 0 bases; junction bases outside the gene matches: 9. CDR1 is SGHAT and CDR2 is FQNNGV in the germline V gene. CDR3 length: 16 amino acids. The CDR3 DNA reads TGTGCCAGCTTCTCTCGGGGGGGGAGCTCCTACAATGAGCAGTTCTTC. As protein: CASFSRGGSSYNEQFF.

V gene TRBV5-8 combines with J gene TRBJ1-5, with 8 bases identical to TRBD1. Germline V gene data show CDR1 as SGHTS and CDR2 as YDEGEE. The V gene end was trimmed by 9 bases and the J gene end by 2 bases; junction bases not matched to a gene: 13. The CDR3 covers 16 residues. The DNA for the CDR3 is TGTGCCACCGCGGACAGGGTGGCCCTTGGCAATCAGCCCCAGCATTTT. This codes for CATADRVALGNQPQHF.

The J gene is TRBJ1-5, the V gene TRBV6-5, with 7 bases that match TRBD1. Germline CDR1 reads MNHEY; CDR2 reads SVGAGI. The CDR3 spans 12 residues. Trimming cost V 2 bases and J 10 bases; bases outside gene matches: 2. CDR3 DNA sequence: TGTGCCAGCAGTTACCGGACAGGCCCCCAGCATTTT. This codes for CASSYRTGPQHF.

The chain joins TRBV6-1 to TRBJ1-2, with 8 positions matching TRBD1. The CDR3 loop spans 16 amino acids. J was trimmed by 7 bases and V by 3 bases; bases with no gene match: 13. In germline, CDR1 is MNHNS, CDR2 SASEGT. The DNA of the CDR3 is TGTGCCAGCAGTGATACGGCTTCGGACAGGGCTGTTGGCTACACCTTC. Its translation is CASSDTASDRAVGYTF.

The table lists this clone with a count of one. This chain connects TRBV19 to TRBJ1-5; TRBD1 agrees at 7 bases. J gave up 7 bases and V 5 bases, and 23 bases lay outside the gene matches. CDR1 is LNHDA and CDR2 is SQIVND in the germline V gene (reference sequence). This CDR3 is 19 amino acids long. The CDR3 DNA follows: TGTGCCAGTAGTGATGTGGGAAGGGGGAAGACAGGGATTGGACAGCCCCAGCATTTT. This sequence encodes CASSDVGRGKTGIGQPQHF.

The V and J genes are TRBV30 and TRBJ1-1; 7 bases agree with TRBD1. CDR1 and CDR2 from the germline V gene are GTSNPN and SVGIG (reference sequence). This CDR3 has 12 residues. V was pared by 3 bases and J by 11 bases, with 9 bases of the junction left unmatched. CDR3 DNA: TGTGCCTGGAGAGAGAACAGGGGAGAGGCTTTCTTT. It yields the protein CAWRENRGEAFF.